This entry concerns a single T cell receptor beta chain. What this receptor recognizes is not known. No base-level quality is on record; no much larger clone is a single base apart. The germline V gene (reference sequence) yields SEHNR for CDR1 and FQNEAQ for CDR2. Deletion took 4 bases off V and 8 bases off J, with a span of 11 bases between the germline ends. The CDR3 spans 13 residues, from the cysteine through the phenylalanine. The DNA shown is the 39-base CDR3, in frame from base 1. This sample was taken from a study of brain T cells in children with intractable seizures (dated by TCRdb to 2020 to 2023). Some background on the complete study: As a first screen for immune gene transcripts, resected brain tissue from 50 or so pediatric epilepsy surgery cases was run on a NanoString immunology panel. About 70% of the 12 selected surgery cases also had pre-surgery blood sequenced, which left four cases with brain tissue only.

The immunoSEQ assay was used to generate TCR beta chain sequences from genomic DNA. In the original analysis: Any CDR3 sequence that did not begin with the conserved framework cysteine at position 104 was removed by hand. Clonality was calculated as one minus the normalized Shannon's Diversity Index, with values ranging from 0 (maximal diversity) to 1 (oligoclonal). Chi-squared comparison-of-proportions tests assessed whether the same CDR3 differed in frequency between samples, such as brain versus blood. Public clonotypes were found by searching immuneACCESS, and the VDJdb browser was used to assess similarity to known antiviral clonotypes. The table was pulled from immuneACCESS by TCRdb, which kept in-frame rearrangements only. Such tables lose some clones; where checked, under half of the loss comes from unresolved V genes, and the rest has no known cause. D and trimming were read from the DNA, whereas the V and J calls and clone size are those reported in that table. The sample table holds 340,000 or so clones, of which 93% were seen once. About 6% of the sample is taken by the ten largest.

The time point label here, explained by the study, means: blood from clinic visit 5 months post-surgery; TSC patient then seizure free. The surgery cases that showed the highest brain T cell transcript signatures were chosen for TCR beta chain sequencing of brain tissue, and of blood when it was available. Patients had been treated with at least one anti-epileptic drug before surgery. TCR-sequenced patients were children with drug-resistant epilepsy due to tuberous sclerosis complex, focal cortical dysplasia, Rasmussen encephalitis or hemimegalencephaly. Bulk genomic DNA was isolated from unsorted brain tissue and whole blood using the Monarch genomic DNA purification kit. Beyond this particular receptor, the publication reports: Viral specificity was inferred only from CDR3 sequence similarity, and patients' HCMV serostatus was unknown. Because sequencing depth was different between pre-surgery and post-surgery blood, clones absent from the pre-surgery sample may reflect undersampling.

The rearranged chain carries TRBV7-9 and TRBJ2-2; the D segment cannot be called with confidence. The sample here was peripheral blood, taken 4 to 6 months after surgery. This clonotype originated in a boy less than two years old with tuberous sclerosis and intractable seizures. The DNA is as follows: TGTGCCAGCAGCTCCGGACGGGCTGGGGAGCTGTTTTTT. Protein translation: CASSSGRAGELFF.